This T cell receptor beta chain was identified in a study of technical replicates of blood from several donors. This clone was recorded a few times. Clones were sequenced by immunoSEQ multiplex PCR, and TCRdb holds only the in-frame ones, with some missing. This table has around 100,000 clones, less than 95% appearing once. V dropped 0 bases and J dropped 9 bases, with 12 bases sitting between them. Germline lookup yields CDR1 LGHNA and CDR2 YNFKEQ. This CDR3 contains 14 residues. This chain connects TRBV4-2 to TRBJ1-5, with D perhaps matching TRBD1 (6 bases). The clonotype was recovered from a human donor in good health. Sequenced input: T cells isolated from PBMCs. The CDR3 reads CASSQDWGQWPQHF. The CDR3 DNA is TGTGCCAGCAGCCAAGATTGGGGGCAATGGCCCCAGCATTTT.